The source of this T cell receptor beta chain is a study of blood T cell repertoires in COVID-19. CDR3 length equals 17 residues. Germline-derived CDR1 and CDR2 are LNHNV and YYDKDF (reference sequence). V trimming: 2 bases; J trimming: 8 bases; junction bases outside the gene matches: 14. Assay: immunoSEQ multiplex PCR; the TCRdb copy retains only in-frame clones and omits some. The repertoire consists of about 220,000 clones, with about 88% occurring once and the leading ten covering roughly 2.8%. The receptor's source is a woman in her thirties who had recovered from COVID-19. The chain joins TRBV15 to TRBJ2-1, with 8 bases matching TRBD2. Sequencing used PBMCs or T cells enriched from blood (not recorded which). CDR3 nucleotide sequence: TGTGCCACCAGCAGATCGACAACTAGCGGCCTAAGGGATGAGCAGTTCTTC. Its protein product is CATSRSTTSGLRDEQFF.